Described below is a single T cell receptor beta chain sequence and its context. It lacks a known antigen. Base qualities are not recorded, but no much larger clone differs from it by a single base. The library was generated by the immunoSEQ multiplex PCR assay. For the multiplex PCR, a mixture combining 60 forward primers for TCR Vbeta segments and 13 reverse primers for TCR Jbeta segments was used. A multiplex PCR assay on genomic DNA amplified the CDR3 region of rearranged TCR beta genes. Amplified TCR beta libraries were sequenced as 87-base-pair reads on the Illumina HiSeq System. In the source study's methods: Across the 700 or so repertoires, a later analysis counted roughly 77 million unique TCR beta chains, around 11 million of which were shared by at least two donors. A nearest-neighbor algorithm error-corrected the raw reads and collapsed the reads into unique sequences, merging closely related sequences to remove PCR and sequencing errors. To assign V, D and J gene segments, CDR3 sequences were aligned to IMGT reference sequences. For a sequence to be retained, at least a six-nucleotide match to both a V gene segment and a J gene segment was required. Rearrangements were called productive when the CDR3 lacked stop codons and stayed in frame with V and J; all others were non-productive. CDR3 was defined according to IMGT convention as the region running from the second conserved V-encoded cysteine to the conserved J-encoded phenylalanine. In an earlier analysis of around 570 of the donors, sequences lacking an unambiguous match to a single V gene segment were excluded. In an earlier analysis of several hundred of the donors, V segments were called functional above 56.7% productive rearrangements and were called segregating when the between-donor standard deviation exceeded 5%. A statistical classification framework was built for diagnosing cytomegalovirus status from the catalog of TCR beta chain sequences. In a later analysis, TCR nucleotide sequences were compared against IMGT/GENE-DB human TR gene sequences so that V and J genes could be assigned. A later analysis assigned CDR3 sequences and most-parsimonious VDJ recombination scenarios with the TCRdist pipeline. In a later analysis, each TCR beta chain was defined by its CDR3 amino acid sequence together with its V-gene family, and reads without a unique V-gene family were excluded. In a later analysis, 500 to 700 highly shared, low-generation-probability nucleotide sequences were removed to address suspected cross-contamination and a sequencing artifact. A later analysis calculated a clonal expansion index for each public chain from normalized within-repertoire ranks of inferred template counts. A later analysis computed generation probabilities with a VDJ recombination model fitted to out-of-frame rearrangements, and checked the results against IGoR. In a later analysis, hypergeometric tests were used to score TCR-TCR, TCR-HLA and TCR-CMV co-occurrence, with a repertoire-size bias correction applied to TCR pairs. To estimate false discovery rates, a later analysis permuted the HLA or CMV assignments 20 times. A later analysis grouped co-occurring TCRs with DBSCAN, adding TCRdist sequence similarity when clustering within HLA-allele-positive subsets. Repertoires with fewer than 30,000 or more than 120,000 public chains, plus five repertoires with anomalous nucleotide sharing, were excluded from co-occurrence clustering. The source is immuneACCESS, and TCRdb retained only in-frame sequences with V and J called. Part of the clones is not carried over; for the studies checked, unresolved V genes explain less than half of this, and the remainder is unexplained. D and trimming come from the DNA, and the V and J calls and clone size come from that table. The sample records about 140,000 clones, about three quarters of which are singletons. The top ten constitute around 1.7% of the sample.

The cysteine opens and the phenylalanine closes a CDR3 of 14 amino acids. Only the CDR3 portion is preserved as DNA: 42 bases, with reading frame beginning at the first base. CDR1 MGHDK and CDR2 SYGVNS are derived from the germline V gene. Trimming removed 8 bases from V and 1 base from J, leaving 14 bases between the germline ends. The sample belongs to a study of cytomegalovirus exposure and HLA in healthy donors listed by TCRdb under 2017. With regard to the full study: An earlier analysis of fewer than 750 of the donors reported approximately 300 Gb of sequence data and 90 million to 120 million unique TCR beta sequences obtained from around 170 million T cells. Rather than using new phenotypic data, the later analysis identified candidate immune exposures from TCR beta sequences and from how often those sequences occurred across donors. HLA typing included class I and class II loci at four-digit resolution. All discovery cohort repertoires had been generated using a single sequencing platform. The genetic ancestry cluster associated with self-reported Caucasian donors included 81% of the roughly 400 genotyped donors. To decide whether each TCR beta V gene segment behaved as functional or pseudogenic, an earlier analysis of approximately 590 of the donors relied on high-throughput TCR beta sequencing. The aim of the study was to test whether cataloging public T cell receptors could identify signatures of past pathogen exposure. Donor age, sex, ethnicity and CMV serostatus were compiled together with the repertoire data. Along with the approximately 650-subject first cohort, a separate validation cohort of over 90 different subjects was used. Using immunosequencing, the study profiled T cell repertoires from roughly 650 subjects and related those repertoires to cytomegalovirus serostatus. A later genetic analysis used genome-wide SNP genotypes for about 60% of the 666 donors, treating that subset as a discovery cohort. Typing coverage differed by locus: A, B, C, DRB1 and DQB1 were typed in about 629-640 donors, DQA1 in about 500, DPA1 in some 570, and DPB1 in roughly 470. Roughly 5 DR-DQ haplotypes were treated as single units for association and clustering because of strong linkage in the cohort. In a later analysis, previously published TCR beta repertoires from more than 500 donors were re-analyzed and high-resolution HLA genotyping was added so that TCR occurrence patterns could be studied. Among 300 to 500 genotyped donors of the cohort, an average of roughly 230,000 unique TCR beta nucleotide sequences was sequenced per donor, of which 15% to 20% were non-productive. To predict cytomegalovirus infection status, the study brought together high-throughput TCR immunosequencing, statistical association of individual TCRs with disease status, and machine learning. About 300 gigabases of sequencing data and around 90 million unique TCR sequences made up an early release that covered some 640 HLA-typed donors.

Broader findings and caveats from the paper: In an earlier analysis of more than 450 of the donors, most TCR beta V segments were observed in productive rearrangements about 87% or about 30% of the time, broadly matching IMGT annotations. In this cohort, only TCR beta chains were sequenced, and detectable features were limited by the absence of alpha or paired-chain data. Correlated functional status among segregating V segments might be attributable to linkage disequilibrium, but an unknown experimental factor could not be ruled out. According to a later analysis, TCR association rates differed among HLA loci, with DRB1 alleles showing the most associated TCRs and HLA-C alleles showing the fewest. Assigning TCR associations to individual alleles was difficult when HLA alleles, especially DR and DQ, strongly co-occurred. Sequencing depth was assumed to be roughly uniform across donors in the presence/absence analyses, though that assumption may not hold. In both the original and validation cohorts, the classifier was reported to diagnose cytomegalovirus status with high specificity and sensitivity. V-gene and J-gene trimming of TCR beta chains was associated with a missense DCLRE1C variant in a later genetic analysis, and the association was replicated in an independent cohort. In a later analysis, HLA-associated TCR beta chains showed more clonal expansion and lower generation probabilities than non-associated chains that were equally common. In vitro tests confirmed that a few of the cytomegalovirus-associated TCR beta chains recognize cytomegalovirus antigens. Most TCR sequences were observed very rarely across donors, whereas some public TCRs were present in many individuals. The authors suggested that the approach could potentially be extended to other disease states and immunological phenotypes. Most CMV-associated TCR beta chains appeared to be HLA-restricted in a later analysis, and the HLA associations seemed to be driven largely by CMV exposure. A cluster of highly shared sequence variants was judged likely to be a technical artifact of the sequencing pipeline. Because HLA typing was missing for some donors at each locus, association tests included only the typed subset. Because counts were too low, more than 15 rarely observed V segments, including chromosome 9 orphons, were excluded from the earlier analysis of some 540 of the donors. According to a later genetic analysis, donors in an Asian-associated ancestry cluster had fewer N-insertions in productive TCRs than the approximately 630-donor mean. Immune exposure information for the cohort was limited to CMV serostatus. In the study, about 150 TCR beta chains were listed as associated with cytomegalovirus. Specific HLA alleles were associated with over 15,000 TCR beta sequences at a false discovery rate of 0.05 in a later analysis. Some IMGT-functional V segments, including TRBV6-2 and TRBV6-3, could not be told apart with the 87-base-pair reads, so those segments were excluded. A later analysis reported that several top co-occurrence clusters appeared linked to parvovirus B19, influenza, CMV and Epstein-Barr virus. A further reported finding was that TCR beta sequences accurately predicted the HLA-A and HLA-B alleles for most subjects in the first cohort.

The cohort was made up of 500 to 800 healthy bone marrow donors. All cohort members were sampled while nominally healthy, although unrecorded immune exposures were likely present. The donor was CMV seronegative and belonged to the group of 350 to 400 seronegative cohort members. Every donor gave a peripheral blood sample, and the peripheral blood mononuclear cells from that sample were used for TCR beta sequencing. The Qiagen DNeasy Blood Extraction Kit was used to extract genomic DNA from the blood cell samples. This TCR derives from a female donor in good health and CMV-seronegative. Sequenced sample: PBMCs. The rearranged chain carries TRBV25-1 and TRBJ1-1; D gene: possibly TRBD1, on 6 matching bases. CDR3 loop: CASAFRGSNTEAFF. Here is the DNA: TGTGCCAGCGCCTTCAGGGGCTCGAACACTGAAGCTTTCTTT.